One and the same sample provided the 14 T cell receptor beta chains below, sequenced in a study of blood T cell repertoires in COVID-19. Some clones are missing from TCRdb's copy, which holds only in-frame ones; the method was immunoSEQ multiplex PCR. The sample carries 95,000 to 110,000 clones, approximately 81% recorded once. The material sequenced was peripheral blood. All receptors come from a human donor in a cohort sampled during active COVID-19.

The chain recombines TRBV7-9 with TRBJ1-4; maybe TRBD1 (6 bases). Trimming left V 1 base short and J 7 bases short, with 13 bases between. This CDR3 comprises 15 residues. CDR1 is SEHNR, CDR2 FQNEAQ, per germline (reference sequence). The CDR3 DNA follows: TGTGCCAGCAGCTTAGATTCGACAGGCGGTGAAAAACTGTTTTTT. Translating gives CASSLDSTGGEKLFF.

The rearrangement joins TRBV7-6 to TRBJ2-7, with 9 nucleotides matching TRBD2. Per the germline V gene, CDR1 is SGHVS and CDR2 is FNYEAQ. The V gene end was trimmed by 1 base and the J gene end by 4 bases; junction bases not matched to a gene: 5. The CDR3 is made up of 15 amino acids. CDR3 in amino acids: CASSLDASGKYEQYF. CDR3 nucleotide sequence: TGTGCCAGCAGCTTAGATGCTAGCGGGAAGTACGAGCAGTACTTC.

This clone has only a few counts. The chain recombines TRBV7-9 with TRBJ2-7; 10 bases agree with TRBD1. In germline, CDR1 is SEHNR, CDR2 FQNEAQ (reference sequence). Germline trimming cut 5 bases from V and 6 bases from J; bases unmatched to any gene: 7. CDR3 size: 14 residues. CDR3 amino acids: CASSITTGGGEQYF. CDR3 sequence (DNA): TGTGCCAGCAGCATAACGACAGGGGGCGGCGAGCAGTACTTC.

The genes are TRBV10-3 and TRBJ1-1; D is ambiguous. Trimming took 7 bases from V and 3 from J, leaving 12 bases between them. This CDR3 is 13 amino acids long. The germline V gene has CDR1 ENHRY and CDR2 SYGVKD. CDR3 nucleotide sequence: TGTGCCATCAAAGAGGGTCGGGACACTGAAGCTTTCTTT. Translation gives CAIKEGRDTEAFF.

The rearrangement links TRBV29-1 to TRBJ1-1; TRBD1 matches 12 bases. The CDR3 covers 14 residues. The ends lost 6 bases at V and 7 bases at J; junction bases unmatched: 9. CDR1 and CDR2 (germline): SQVTM, ANQGSEA. The CDR3 loop reads CSVARDRGPFEAFF. The CDR3 DNA is TGCAGCGTCGCCCGGGACAGGGGGCCCTTTGAAGCTTTCTTT. The complete variable domain, with remaining parts taken from reference TRBV29-1 and TRBJ1-1, reads SAVISQKPSRDICQRGTSLTIQCQVDSQVTMMFWYRQQPGQSLTLIATANQGSEATYESGFVIDKFPISRPNLTFSTLTVSNMSPEDSSIYLCSVARDRGPFEAFFGQGTRLTVV.

The chain is built from TRBV30 and TRBJ1-6; no clear D gene. Germline V gives CDR1 GTSNPN, CDR2 SVGIG (reference sequence). The length of the CDR3 is 15 residues. Trimming left V 8 bases short and J 9 bases short, with 23 bases between. The chain's CDR3 is CALDPQGGSSSPLHF. In DNA, the CDR3 is TGTGCCCTCGACCCACAAGGCGGAAGTAGTTCACCCCTCCACTTT.

The V gene is TRBV24-1, the J gene TRBJ2-1; 13 nucleotides agree with TRBD2. This CDR3 has 16 amino acids. CDR1 is KGHDR, CDR2 SFDVKD, per germline. V was pared by 3 bases and J by 6 bases, with 4 bases of the junction left unmatched. CDR3 coding DNA: TGTGCCACCAGTGATCCACTAGCGGGAGGGCCCAATGAGCAGTTCTTC. Translating gives CATSDPLAGGPNEQFF.

This clone was observed once. The CDR3 bases are TGTGCCAGCAGTTTGACAGGGGGAGGCGGCTACACCTTC. Translating gives CASSLTGGGGYTF. The chain employs TRBV3-1 (or the pseudogene TRBV3-2) and TRBJ1-2; 9 nucleotides line up with TRBD1. Germline CDR1 reads LGHDT; CDR2 reads YNNKEL (reference sequence). The CDR3 consists of 13 residues. V lost 6 bases to trimming and J lost 8 bases; unmatched junction nucleotides: 7.

The chain uses TRBV5-1 and TRBJ2-1; D possibly corresponds to TRBD1 (5 bases). Germline assignment: CDR1 SGHRS and CDR2 YFSETQ. V shed 4 bases and J shed 7 bases, with 15 bases lying between them. This CDR3 region has 14 residues. CDR3 loop: CASSQGPGSNEQFF. In DNA, the CDR3 is TGCGCCAGCAGCCAGGGCCCTGGGTCGAATGAGCAGTTCTTC.

This chain connects TRBV7-7 to TRBJ2-1; D possibly corresponds to TRBD1 (6 bases). Trimming removed 3 bases at V and 0 bases at J, with 12 bases between. This CDR3 comprises 16 residues. Germline V gene data show CDR1 as SSHAT and CDR2 as FNYEAQ (reference sequence). The CDR3 spells CASSLDRSSSYNEQFF. The CDR3 bases are TGTGCCAGCAGCTTGGACAGATCAAGCTCCTACAATGAGCAGTTCTTC.

The chain employs TRBV27 and TRBJ2-2, with TRBD2 identical over 16 bases. Germline V gene sequence: CDR1 MNHEY, CDR2 SMNVEV (reference sequence). After removal of 5 bases from V and 2 bases from J, the junction contained 14 bases not matched to a gene. The CDR3 spans 21 residues. This CDR3 is CASSVMLTGTSGRDNTGELFF. CDR3 DNA sequence: TGTGCCAGCAGTGTGATGTTGACCGGGACTAGCGGGAGGGATAACACCGGGGAGCTGTTTTTT.

The rearrangement joins TRBV19 to TRBJ2-2; TRBD2 matches at 8 bases. J lost 7 bases, V lost 1 base, and 5 bases had no gene match. This CDR3 has 15 amino acids. In germline, CDR1 is LNHDA, CDR2 SQIVND (reference sequence). The DNA for the CDR3 is TGTGCCAGTAGTATAGCAGCGGGAGTAAACGGGGAGCTGTTTTTT. It is translated as CASSIAAGVNGELFF.

CDR3 loop: CASSELPNTGELFF. For the CDR3, the DNA is TGTGCCAGCAGTGAACTACCGAACACCGGGGAGCTGTTTTTT. The J gene is TRBJ2-2, the V gene TRBV6-1; D gene uncertain. CDR1 and CDR2 (germline): MNHNS, SASEGT. The length of the CDR3 is 14 residues. V lost 2 bases to trimming and J lost 0 bases, with 4 bases between them.

The J gene is TRBJ1-1, the V gene TRBV6-1, with D perhaps TRBD1 (5 bases). The length of the CDR3 is 19 residues. Germline lookup yields CDR1 MNHNS and CDR2 SASEGT. V gave up 3 bases and J gave up 7 bases, with 30 bases separating them. The CDR3 DNA is TGTGCCAGCAGTGATAAAGCTCTTCCAAGAGCCAGGGAGGTAAGTGAAGCTTTCTTT. It encodes CASSDKALPRAREVSEAFF.